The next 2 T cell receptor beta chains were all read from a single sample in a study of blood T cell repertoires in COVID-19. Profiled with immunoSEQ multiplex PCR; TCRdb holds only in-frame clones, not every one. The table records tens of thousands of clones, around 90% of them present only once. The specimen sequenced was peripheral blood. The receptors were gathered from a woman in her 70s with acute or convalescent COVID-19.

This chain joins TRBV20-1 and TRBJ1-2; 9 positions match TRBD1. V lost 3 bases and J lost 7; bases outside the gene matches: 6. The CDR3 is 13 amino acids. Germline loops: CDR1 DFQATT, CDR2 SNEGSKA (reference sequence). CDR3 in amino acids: CSASGDRAFGYTF. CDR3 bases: TGCAGTGCTAGTGGGGACAGGGCGTTTGGCTACACCTTC.

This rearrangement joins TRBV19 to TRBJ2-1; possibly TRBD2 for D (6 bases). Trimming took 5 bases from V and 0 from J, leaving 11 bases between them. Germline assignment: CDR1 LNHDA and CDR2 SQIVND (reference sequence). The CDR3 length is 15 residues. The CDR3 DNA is TGTGCCAGTAGTGGGGACTGGAGCTCCTACAATGAGCAGTTCTTC. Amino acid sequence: CASSGDWSSYNEQFF.